A selection of T cell receptor beta chains follows, all from one sample in a study of T-cell reconstitution after alpha-beta-depleted transplantation in children. Each CDR3 protein gets one entry after TCRdb re-called the PCR reads with MiXCR. The sample records 490,000 or so distinct CDR3 sequences, roughly an eighth being singletons. The specimen was PBMCs from the stem cell graft donor, collected from the stem cell graft. All receptors derive from a human donor who donated a stem cell graft to a child with combined immunodeficiency. Each CDR3 is given with its conserved first and last residue. The D gene is left open where the match is weak. The size field is filled for only some rows; it gives once, few, many or a size class.

J gene: TRBJ2-7
D gene: .
clone size: .
V gene: TRBV29-1
CDR3 protein: CSVSGRNYEQYF
CDR3 DNA: TGCAGCGTTTCGGGCCGTAACTACGAGCAGTACTTC

J gene: TRBJ2-3
D gene: .
clone size: .
V gene: TRBV7-8
CDR3 protein: CASSLVTREIDTQYF
CDR3 DNA: TGTGCCAGCAGCTTAGTGACCAGAGAGATAGATACGCAGTATTTT

J gene: TRBJ2-1
D gene: .
clone size: many
V gene: TRBV9
CDR3 protein: CASSDPTYNEQFF
CDR3 DNA: TGTGCCAGCAGCGACCCTACGTACAATGAGCAGTTCTTC

J gene: TRBJ1-1
D gene: .
clone size: .
V gene: TRBV6-5
CDR3 protein: CASSHYMGPGGTEAFF
CDR3 DNA: TGTGCCAGCAGTCACTACATGGGCCCCGGAGGTACTGAAGCTTTCTTT

J gene: TRBJ2-1
D gene: .
clone size: few
V gene: TRBV12-3/TRBV12-4
CDR3 protein: CASSFRDKGENEQFF
CDR3 DNA: TGTGCCAGCAGTTTCCGGGACAAAGGTGAAAATGAGCAGTTCTTC

J gene: TRBJ2-2
D gene: .
clone size: few
V gene: TRBV6-5
CDR3 protein: CASSYGAGGPGELFF
CDR3 DNA: TGTGCCAGCAGTTACGGGGCAGGAGGGCCCGGGGAGCTGTTTTTT

J gene: TRBJ2-3
D gene: TRBD1
clone size: few
V gene: TRBV5-6
CDR3 protein: CASSHTGVYVDTQYF
CDR3 DNA: TGTGCCAGCAGTCATACAGGGGTGTATGTGGATACGCAGTATTTT

J gene: TRBJ2-1
D gene: TRBD1
clone size: many
V gene: TRBV20-1
CDR3 protein: CSARVPTGLNEQFF
CDR3 DNA: TGCAGTGCTAGAGTGCCGACAGGGCTCAATGAGCAGTTCTTC

J gene: TRBJ2-3
D gene: TRBD1
clone size: .
V gene: TRBV15
CDR3 protein: CATSSTGGDTQYF
CDR3 DNA: TGTGCCACCAGCTCGACAGGGGGTGATACGCAGTATTTT

J gene: TRBJ1-5
D gene: .
clone size: few
V gene: TRBV7-9
CDR3 protein: CATRREGNQPQHF
CDR3 DNA: TGTGCCACCCGCAGGGAGGGCAATCAGCCCCAGCATTTT

J gene: TRBJ2-6
D gene: .
clone size: few
V gene: TRBV30
CDR3 protein: CAWSDTGTPSSGANVLTF
CDR3 DNA: TGTGCCTGGAGCGACACCGGGACACCCAGCTCTGGGGCCAACGTCCTGACTTTC

J gene: TRBJ2-2
D gene: .
clone size: many
V gene: TRBV7-2
CDR3 protein: CASSLEGLSRGELFF
CDR3 DNA: TGTGCCAGCAGCTTAGAAGGGTTGAGTCGCGGGGAGCTGTTTTTT

J gene: TRBJ2-3
D gene: TRBD2
clone size: .
V gene: TRBV10-3
CDR3 protein: CAISESSSGVEDTQYF
CDR3 DNA: TGTGCCATCAGTGAGAGTTCTAGCGGGGTGGAAGATACGCAGTATTTT

J gene: TRBJ2-5
D gene: TRBD2
clone size: .
V gene: TRBV4-3
CDR3 protein: CASSQDVTSGGAPFEETQYF
CDR3 DNA: TGCGCCAGCAGCCAAGATGTTACTAGCGGGGGGGCTCCTTTTGAAGAGACCCAGTACTTC

J gene: TRBJ1-2
D gene: .
clone size: few
V gene: TRBV12-3/TRBV12-4
CDR3 protein: CASRPQGNYGYTF
CDR3 DNA: TGTGCCAGCAGGCCTCAGGGGAACTATGGCTACACCTTC

J gene: TRBJ2-1
D gene: TRBD2
clone size: .
V gene: TRBV11-2
CDR3 protein: CASSLKGLAGAEQFF
CDR3 DNA: TGTGCCAGCAGCCTTAAGGGACTAGCCGGCGCTGAGCAGTTCTTC

J gene: TRBJ1-6
D gene: TRBD1
clone size: many
V gene: TRBV27
CDR3 protein: CASSFQGGWNSPLHF
CDR3 DNA: TGTGCCAGCAGTTTCCAGGGGGGATGGAATTCACCCCTCCACTTT

J gene: TRBJ2-7
D gene: TRBD2
clone size: .
V gene: TRBV7-9
CDR3 protein: CASSSLGLAGGRQEQYF
CDR3 DNA: TGTGCCAGCAGCTCACTCGGACTAGCGGGAGGCCGTCAGGAGCAGTACTTC

J gene: TRBJ2-2
D gene: TRBD2
clone size: few
V gene: TRBV4-2
CDR3 protein: CASSQDPASGQTGELFF
CDR3 DNA: TGTGCCAGCAGCCAAGATCCGGCTAGCGGGCAGACCGGGGAGCTGTTTTTT

J gene: TRBJ2-1
D gene: TRBD2
clone size: many
V gene: TRBV27
CDR3 protein: CASIRAGGLNNEQFF
CDR3 DNA: TGTGCCAGCATTCGTGCGGGAGGACTAAACAATGAGCAGTTCTTC

J gene: TRBJ2-7
D gene: TRBD2
clone size: many
V gene: TRBV24-1
CDR3 protein: CATSDNSGSSYEQYF
CDR3 DNA: TGTGCCACCAGTGATAATAGCGGGTCCTCCTACGAGCAGTACTTC

J gene: TRBJ2-1
D gene: TRBD2
clone size: .
V gene: TRBV5-1
CDR3 protein: CASSRGTSGAMNEQFF
CDR3 DNA: TGCGCCAGCAGCCGAGGGACTAGCGGGGCGATGAATGAGCAGTTCTTC

J gene: TRBJ2-1
D gene: .
clone size: many
V gene: TRBV11-2
CDR3 protein: CASSRQDSSYNEQFF
CDR3 DNA: TGTGCCAGCAGCCGACAGGATAGCTCCTACAATGAGCAGTTCTTC

J gene: TRBJ1-1
D gene: .
clone size: many
V gene: TRBV29-1
CDR3 protein: CSVMNTEAFF
CDR3 DNA: TGCAGCGTCATGAACACTGAAGCTTTCTTT

J gene: TRBJ2-2
D gene: .
clone size: few
V gene: TRBV5-5
CDR3 protein: CASSFAGADVRELFF
CDR3 DNA: TGTGCCAGCAGCTTCGCAGGAGCGGACGTGAGGGAGCTGTTTTTT

J gene: TRBJ1-4
D gene: TRBD1
clone size: .
V gene: TRBV12-3/TRBV12-4
CDR3 protein: CASSPGGQGTNEKLFF
CDR3 DNA: TGTGCCAGCAGTCCAGGGGGGCAGGGAACTAATGAAAAACTGTTTTTT

J gene: TRBJ1-6
D gene: TRBD1
clone size: .
V gene: TRBV20-1
CDR3 protein: CSARLDRTSYNSPLHF
CDR3 DNA: TGCAGTGCTAGACTGGACAGGACCTCCTATAATTCACCCCTCCACTTT

J gene: TRBJ1-4
D gene: .
clone size: .
V gene: TRBV27
CDR3 protein: CASSFRPRPEMKLFF
CDR3 DNA: TGTGCCAGCAGCTTCCGCCCGCGGCCGGAGATGAAACTGTTTTTT

J gene: TRBJ2-2
D gene: TRBD1
clone size: .
V gene: TRBV15
CDR3 protein: CATGDRDYTGELFF
CDR3 DNA: TGTGCCACCGGGGACAGGGATTACACCGGGGAGCTGTTTTTT

J gene: TRBJ1-3
D gene: .
clone size: few
V gene: TRBV20-1
CDR3 protein: CSAPTTQPEAGNTIYF
CDR3 DNA: TGCAGTGCTCCTACGACGCAACCGGAGGCTGGAAACACCATATATTTT

J gene: TRBJ2-3
D gene: TRBD1
clone size: many
V gene: TRBV7-9
CDR3 protein: CASSSRGQGTDTQYF
CDR3 DNA: TGTGCCAGCAGCTCCCGAGGACAGGGCACAGATACGCAGTATTTT

J gene: TRBJ1-5
D gene: .
clone size: many
V gene: TRBV12-3/TRBV12-4
CDR3 protein: CASSPSRVNQPQHF
CDR3 DNA: TGTGCCAGCAGCCCGTCCAGAGTCAATCAGCCCCAGCATTTT

J gene: TRBJ2-7
D gene: .
clone size: few
V gene: TRBV7-8
CDR3 protein: CASSSHQGYYEQYF
CDR3 DNA: TGTGCCAGCAGCTCCCACCAGGGATACTACGAGCAGTACTTC

J gene: TRBJ2-6
D gene: .
clone size: few
V gene: TRBV15
CDR3 protein: CATSSGPGPSGANVLTF
CDR3 DNA: TGTGCCACCAGCAGCGGCCCTGGCCCCTCTGGGGCCAACGTCCTGACTTTC

J gene: TRBJ1-5
D gene: .
clone size: .
V gene: TRBV5-6
CDR3 protein: CASSLGRVDQPQHF
CDR3 DNA: TGTGCCAGCAGCTTGGGCAGGGTTGATCAGCCCCAGCATTTT

J gene: TRBJ2-1
D gene: .
clone size: few
V gene: TRBV27
CDR3 protein: CASRGVVAYNEQFF
CDR3 DNA: TGTGCCTCCAGGGGGGTGGTGGCCTACAATGAGCAGTTCTTC

J gene: TRBJ2-3
D gene: .
clone size: .
V gene: TRBV4-1
CDR3 protein: CASSQTQGGTQYF
CDR3 DNA: TGCGCCAGCAGCCAGACACAGGGAGGTACGCAGTATTTT

J gene: TRBJ2-1
D gene: .
clone size: .
V gene: TRBV3-1
CDR3 protein: CASSQVRGNEQFF
CDR3 DNA: TGTGCCAGCAGCCAAGTCAGGGGCAATGAGCAGTTCTTC

J gene: TRBJ2-7
D gene: TRBD1
clone size: many
V gene: TRBV29-1
CDR3 protein: CSVEGQGGSYEQYF
CDR3 DNA: TGCAGCGTGGAGGGACAGGGAGGCTCCTACGAGCAGTACTTC